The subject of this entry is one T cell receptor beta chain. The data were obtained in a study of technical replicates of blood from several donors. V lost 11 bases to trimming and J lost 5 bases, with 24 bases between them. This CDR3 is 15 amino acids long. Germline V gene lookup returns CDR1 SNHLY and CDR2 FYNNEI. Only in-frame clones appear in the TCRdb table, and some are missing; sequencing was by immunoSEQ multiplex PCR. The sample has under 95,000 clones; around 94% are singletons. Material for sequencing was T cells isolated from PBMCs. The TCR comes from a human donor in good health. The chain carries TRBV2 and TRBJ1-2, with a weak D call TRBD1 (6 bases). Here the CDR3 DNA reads TGTGCCGTCCCCGAACAGGGCCTCCTATGGTATGGCTACACCTTC. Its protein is CAVPEQGLLWYGYTF.